A single sample is the source of the 10 T cell receptor beta chains below, sequenced in a study of siplizumab effects on memory and regulatory T cells. These receptors' targets are unknown. Sequencing used immunoSEQ multiplex PCR; TCRdb keeps in-frame clones, though not all of them. Here the sample spans about 10,000 clones, 46% being singletons. The mixed lymphocyte reaction cells underwent coculture at 37°C for five to seven days. Sample: CFSE-low (dividing) CD4+ T cells sorted from an allogeneic mixed lymphocyte reaction. The receptors originated from a human donor in good health; the cells came from an allogeneic mixed lymphocyte reaction.

The rearrangement links TRBV18 to TRBJ2-5; D is perhaps TRBD1 (6 bases). Judging by the DNA end, TRBJ2-7 fits better; the J call may be wrong. Per the germline V gene, CDR1 is KGHSH and CDR2 is LQKENI. The CDR3 spans 13 residues. The CDR3 DNA follows: TGTGCCAGCTCAACAGGGCAGGGTTACGAGCAGTACTTC. Translated: CASSTGQGYEQYF.

The rearrangement joins TRBV9 to TRBJ1-1; tentatively, D is TRBD1 (5 bases). CDR1 and CDR2 (germline): SGDLS, YYNGEE. Trimming pared 4 bases from V and 4 bases from J, leaving 17 bases between. The CDR3 consists of 15 residues. The CDR3 loop is CASSPDGARGTEAFF. CDR3 DNA: TGTGCCAGCAGCCCCGATGGGGCGCGGGGCACTGAAGCTTTCTTT.

The chain links TRBV5-1 to TRBJ1-2; TRBD1 is a possible D gene (6 bases). The V and J ends lost 5 bases and 10 bases respectively, with 18 bases between them. CDR3 size: 13 residues. CDR1 SGHRS and CDR2 YFSETQ come from the germline V gene. In DNA, the CDR3 is TGCGCCAGCAGTTCGACGTGGTCGGGGGCCTACACCTTC. Its protein is CASSSTWSGAYTF.

With respect to this clone: This clone may be a read error of a much larger clone one base away. In this CDR3 the conserved last residue, phenylalanine or tryptophan, is missing, so a read error is likely. This chain uses TRBV6-5 with TRBJ1-2, with TRBD1 as a possible D gene (5 bases). The ends were cut back, 5 bases at V and 8 bases at J, with 12 bases in the middle. Per germline, CDR1 MNHEY and CDR2 SVGAGI. The CDR3 is 12 residues long. The CDR3 coding sequence is TGTGCCAGCAGTCGCGGACACGGAGGCTACACCCTC. The encoded protein is CASSRGHGGYTL.

V is TRBV2 and J is TRBJ2-3, with TRBD2 as a possible D gene (6 bases). CDR3 length: 14 residues. Germline assignment: CDR1 SNHLY and CDR2 FYNNEI. Trimming pared 7 bases from V and 4 bases from J, leaving 15 bases between. Here the CDR3 reads CASTMERRADTQYF. CDR3 DNA: TGTGCCAGCACGATGGAGCGGAGGGCAGATACGCAGTATTTT.

This chain connects TRBV28 to TRBJ1-2; maybe TRBD1 (5 bases). The V end was cut by 7 bases, the J end by 4 bases, with 16 bases between. Germline V gene sequence: CDR1 MDHEN, CDR2 SYDVKM. The CDR3 runs to 14 residues. CDR3 amino acids: CASNQGLDPYGYTF. The CDR3 nucleotides read TGTGCCAGCAATCAGGGATTGGATCCCTATGGCTACACCTTC.

The gene calls are TRBV18 and TRBJ1-1, with D perhaps TRBD1 (5 bases). Germline CDR1 KGHSH, CDR2 LQKENI. The CDR3 consists of 14 residues. V gave up 4 bases and J gave up 5 bases, with 14 bases separating them. The CDR3 reads CASSQNEWGTEAFF. The CDR3 bases are TGTGCCAGCTCACAAAACGAGTGGGGGACTGAAGCTTTCTTT.

The chain has TRBV5-1 and TRBJ1-1; no clear D. Germline CDR1 and CDR2: SGHRS and YFSETQ. V lost 3 bases, J lost 1 base, and 10 bases lay in between. This CDR3 has 14 amino acids. CDR3 DNA sequence: TGCGCCAGCAGCTCCCGGGCTTCGAACACTGAAGCTTTCTTT. Residues: CASSSRASNTEAFF. Full variable domain (rest looked up from reference TRBV5-1 and TRBJ1-1): KAGVTQTPRYLIKTRGQQVTLSCSPISGHRSVSWYQQTPGQGLQFLFEYFSETQRNKGNFPGRFSGRQFSNSRSEMNVSTLELGDSALYLCASSSRASNTEAFFGQGTRLTVV.

This sequence joins TRBV2 and TRBJ2-2, with D hard to call. Per germline, CDR1 SNHLY and CDR2 FYNNEI. V was pared by 0 bases and J by 4 bases, with 9 bases between. The CDR3 extends over 15 amino acids. The CDR3 reads CASSEARFLTGELFF. As DNA, the CDR3 is TGTGCCAGCAGTGAAGCCAGGTTCCTCACCGGGGAGCTGTTTTTT.

The chain couples TRBV5-1 to TRBJ2-5; D is perhaps TRBD1 (8 bases). Trimming took 7 bases from V and 5 from J, leaving 18 bases between them. The germline gives CDR1 SGHRS, CDR2 YFSETQ. The CDR3 is made up of 14 amino acids. Here the CDR3 DNA reads TGCGCCAGCTCAGCGACAGGGGAGGGGGAGACCCAGTACTTC. It specifies CASSATGEGETQYF.